Below, 31 T cell receptor beta chains from the same sample are listed, as sequenced in a study of cytomegalovirus exposure and HLA in healthy donors. The method was immunoSEQ multiplex PCR; TCRdb's version includes in-frame clones alone and lacks a portion of them. The sample lists 250,000 to 400,000 clones, approximately 90% occurring once. The sample consisted of PBMCs. These receptors were collected from a woman aged 25 to 45 in good health and CMV-seropositive.

The genes are TRBV14 and TRBJ1-1; 7 bases map to TRBD1. With 6 bases clipped from V and 6 bases from J, the junction kept 10 bases outside the gene matches. The CDR3 totals 14 residues. Germline V gene data show CDR1 as SGHDN and CDR2 as FVKESK. CDR3 region: CASSKSDRDPEAFF. As DNA, the CDR3 is TGTGCCAGCAGTAAATCAGACAGGGACCCTGAAGCTTTCTTT.

The rearrangement uses TRBV5-8 and TRBJ2-2; no clear D gene. V was clipped by 1 base and J by 2 bases, with 3 bases between them. Germline values: CDR1 SGHTS, CDR2 YDEGEE. This CDR3 contains 13 residues. The CDR3 sequence is CASSLYNTGELFF. CDR3 in DNA: TGTGCCAGCAGCTTGTACAACACCGGGGAGCTGTTTTTT.

The CDR3 sequence: CASVWSRSGEETQYF. The CDR3 DNA is TGTGCCAGCGTATGGTCAAGGTCCGGGGAAGAGACCCAGTACTTC. The gene calls are TRBV6-1 and TRBJ2-5, with D possibly TRBD2 on 5 matching bases. Germline CDR1 reads MNHNS; CDR2 reads SASEGT. The germline V and J ends were trimmed by 8 bases and 3 bases, with 19 bases remaining between them. The length of the CDR3 is 15 residues.

V gene TRBV5-1 combines with J gene TRBJ1-2; D unresolved. The CDR3 extends over 14 amino acids. The germline V and J ends were trimmed by 1 base and 2 bases, with 9 bases remaining between them. Germline V CDR1 and CDR2: SGHRS, YFSETQ. DNA for the CDR3: TGCGCCAGCAGCTTGATTGGACTGAACTATGGCTACACCTTC. Protein sequence: CASSLIGLNYGYTF.

The chain couples TRBV13 to TRBJ2-1, with a weak D call TRBD2 (6 bases). CDR1 and CDR2 (germline): PRHDT, FYEKMQ (reference sequence). The CDR3 runs 16 residues. V lost 5 bases to trimming and J lost 8 bases, with 22 bases between them. CDR3: CASSGGTPEGADEQFF. The CDR3 nucleotides read TGTGCCAGCAGCGGCGGGACGCCTGAAGGAGCCGATGAGCAGTTCTTC. The full variable domain, rest sourced from reference TRBV13 and TRBJ2-1, is AAGVIQSPRHLIKEKRETATLKCYPIPRHDTVYWYQQGPGQDPQFLISFYEKMQSDKGSIPDRFSAQQFSDYHSELNMSSLELGDSALYFCASSGGTPEGADEQFFGPGTRLTVL.

The rearrangement joins TRBV6-8 to TRBJ1-1; D might be TRBD1 (5 bases). The V and J ends lost 0 bases and 8 bases respectively, with 13 bases between them. Germline assignment: CDR1 MNHGY and CDR2 SAAAGT. The CDR3 has 14 residues. The CDR3 region has the DNA TGTGCCAGCAGTTACTCGAAGATTTGGGACGAAGCTTTCTTT. This gives the protein CASSYSKIWDEAFF.

This clone was counted a few times. The rearrangement uses TRBV11-1 and TRBJ2-2; D perhaps matches TRBD1 (5 bases). V gave up 0 bases and J gave up 6 bases, with 5 bases separating them. The CDR3 is 13 amino acids. Per germline, CDR1 SGHAT and CDR2 FQDESV (reference sequence). This CDR3 reads CASSLAGAGELFF. CDR3 DNA sequence: TGTGCCAGCAGCTTAGCAGGGGCCGGGGAGCTGTTTTTT.

The V gene is TRBV18, the J gene TRBJ2-3; 7 bases align to TRBD1. The J segment lost 5 bases and the V segment lost 6 bases, leaving 11 bases of the junction unmatched. Germline CDR1 reads KGHSH; CDR2 reads LQKENI. The CDR3 contains 15 residues. The CDR3 region has the DNA TGTGCCAGCTCCAACCTCGGGACAGCGTTAGATACGCAGTATTTT. As protein: CASSNLGTALDTQYF. Drawing the rest from reference TRBV18 and TRBJ2-3, the complete variable domain is NAGVMQNPRHLVRRRGQEARLRCSPMKGHSHVYWYRQLPEEGLKFMVYLQKENIIDESGMPKERFSAEFPKEGPSILRIQQVVRGDSAAYFCASSNLGTALDTQYFGPGTRLTVL.

The chain employs TRBV7-9 and TRBJ2-7, with no clear D. Trimming left V 4 bases short and J 1 base short, with 20 bases between. CDR3 length: 17 amino acids. The V gene's germline CDR1 is SEHNR and CDR2 FQNEAQ (reference sequence). The chain's CDR3 is CASSSHPQKPTSYEQYF. CDR3 nucleotide sequence: TGTGCCAGCAGCTCACACCCTCAGAAACCAACATCCTACGAGCAGTACTTC. The variable domain in full, completed from reference TRBV7-9 and TRBJ2-7, reads DTGVSQNPRHKITKRGQNVTFRCDPISEHNRLYWYRQTLGQGPEFLTYFQNEAQLEKSRLLSDRFSAERPKGSFSTLEIQRTEQGDSAMYLCASSSHPQKPTSYEQYFGPGTRLTVT.

The rearrangement uses TRBV5-4 and TRBJ1-2, with TRBD1 matching over 8 bases. This CDR3 contains 14 residues. CDR1 and CDR2 (germline): SGHNT, YYREEE (reference sequence). V trimming: 0 bases; J trimming: 3 bases; junction bases outside the gene matches: 1. In DNA form, the CDR3 reads TGTGCCAGCAGCTTGGAGACAGGGGACTATGGCTACACCTTC. This codes for CASSLETGDYGYTF.

The chain recombines TRBV6-6 with TRBJ1-5; D unresolved. The CDR3 length is 11 residues. The germline V gene encodes CDR1 MNHNY and CDR2 SVGAGI (reference sequence). Trimming removed 7 bases at V and 11 bases at J, with 12 bases between. The CDR3 region has the DNA TGTGCCAGCAACCAAGACCCGACCCAGCATTTT. Protein product: CASNQDPTQHF.

This clone was recorded a few times. The gene calls are TRBV18 and TRBJ1-1, with D unresolved. Germline lookup yields CDR1 KGHSH and CDR2 LQKENI. This CDR3 has 14 residues. The V end lost 2 bases, the J end lost 1 base, and 8 bases lay between the germline ends. Written as DNA, the CDR3 is TGTGCCAGCTCACCAAAACAGAGGAACACTGAAGCTTTCTTT. Translation gives CASSPKQRNTEAFF.

The CDR3 DNA is TGCGCCAGCAGCTGGGGACTGGCGGGCGGGGAGCTGTTTTTT. Amino acid sequence: CASSWGLAGGELFF. This chain connects TRBV4-1 to TRBJ2-2; tentatively, D is TRBD2 (6 bases). Germline CDR1 is MGHRA and CDR2 is YSYEKL. V dropped 5 bases and J dropped 7 bases, with 14 bases sitting between them. There are 14 residues in the CDR3.

The chain employs TRBV2 and TRBJ1-2, with D unclear. The CDR3 sequence is 14 residues long. V lost 7 bases and J lost 3, with 15 bases in between. From germline, CDR1 is SNHLY and CDR2 FYNNEI. The CDR3: CASTNGAGHYGYTF. As DNA, the CDR3 is TGTGCCAGCACCAACGGAGCCGGTCACTATGGCTACACCTTC.

This chain links TRBV30 with TRBJ2-7, with 9 bases that match TRBD2. This CDR3 comprises 15 residues. J lost 5 bases, V lost 0 bases, and 8 bases had no gene match. Germline loops: CDR1 GTSNPN, CDR2 SVGIG (reference sequence). CDR3 coding DNA: TGTGCCTGGAGTGTCGGAGCGGGAGGTTCCGACGAGCAGTACTTC. Residues: CAWSVGAGGSDEQYF.

Comments on this clone: At the DNA level, this CDR3 is encoded by other sequences in the same sample as well. The chain carries TRBV5-6 and TRBJ1-2, with TRBD1 identical over 9 bases. Trimming at V came to 4 bases and at J to 3 bases, leaving 4 bases not matched to a gene. This CDR3 region has 14 residues. Germline assignment: CDR1 SGHDT and CDR2 YYEEEE. CDR3 amino acids: CASSPRDRDYGYTF. CDR3 nucleotides: TGTGCCAGCAGCCCTCGGGACAGGGACTATGGCTACACCTTC.

The chain recombines TRBV27 with TRBJ2-7, with a possible D match to TRBD2 (6 bases). Trimming took 7 bases from V and 4 from J, leaving 17 bases between them. The CDR3 covers 14 residues. CDR1 is MNHEY, CDR2 SMNVEV, per germline (reference sequence). The CDR3 bases are TGTGCCAGCAACCCCTCTTGGGGGAGGTACGAGCAGTACTTC. Translating gives CASNPSWGRYEQYF.

The CDR3 region is CASSLSKGGHGYTF. Here the CDR3 DNA reads TGTGCCAGCAGTTTATCCAAGGGGGGTCATGGCTACACCTTC. J is TRBJ1-2 and V is TRBV27; D is perhaps TRBD1 (6 bases). The V gene's germline CDR1 is MNHEY and CDR2 SMNVEV (reference sequence). The CDR3 length is 14 residues. Trimming stripped 0 bases from V and 6 bases from J, with 11 bases between.

The chain combines TRBV27 with TRBJ2-5; 10 bases are shared with TRBD1. The CDR3 loop spans 16 amino acids. V shed 7 bases and J 5 bases; nucleotides not matched to a gene: 13. Germline assignment: CDR1 MNHEY and CDR2 SMNVEV (reference sequence). CDR3 coding DNA: TGTGCCAGCAACCCTGTGACAGGGGGCGTTCGTGAGACCCAGTACTTC. It specifies CASNPVTGGVRETQYF.

Turning to this clone: Other nucleotide sequences in the sample specify the same CDR3. The rearrangement joins TRBV30 to TRBJ2-3; D may be TRBD2 (6 bases). This CDR3 region has 14 residues. V was clipped by 1 base and J by 1 base, with 9 bases between them. Looked up from germline, CDR1 is GTSNPN and CDR2 is SVGIG (reference sequence). The CDR3 bases are TGTGCCTGGAGTGGAGGACTACGCACAGATACGCAGTATTTT. Translated: CAWSGGLRTDTQYF.

The genes are TRBV29-1 and TRBJ2-7; 9 bases fit TRBD2. The CDR3 sequence is 13 residues long. Germline V CDR1 and CDR2: SQVTM, ANQGSEA. V shed 4 bases, J shed 6 bases, and the junction held 7 bases outside the gene matches. The CDR3 DNA is TGCAGCGTTGGAACGGGACTAGCTGCCGAGCAGTACTTC. This sequence encodes CSVGTGLAAEQYF.

The chain carries TRBV4-2 and TRBJ2-7; the match to TRBD2 covers 10 bases. The junction had 6 bases not matched to a gene; V was cut back by 0 bases and J by 4 bases. Germline values: CDR1 LGHNA, CDR2 YNFKEQ. CDR3 size: 16 residues. CDR3 sequence (DNA): TGTGCCAGCAGCCAAGAACCCGGACTAGCGGTTTACGAGCAGTACTTC. Its translation is CASSQEPGLAVYEQYF.

The count of this clone is one. The chain employs TRBV11-3 and TRBJ2-5; 7 bases align to TRBD1. The V gene's germline CDR1 is SGHNT and CDR2 YENEEA. Germline trimming cut 0 bases from V and 5 bases from J; bases unmatched to any gene: 3. The CDR3 runs 14 residues. The CDR3 sequence: CASSLEGTVETQYF. For the CDR3, the DNA is TGTGCCAGCAGCTTAGAAGGGACAGTGGAGACCCAGTACTTC.

V gene TRBV27 combines with J gene TRBJ2-3, with TRBD2 identical over 8 bases. The V gene end was trimmed by 3 bases and the J gene end by 4 bases; junction bases not matched to a gene: 9. The CDR3 length is 16 residues. CDR1 is MNHEY and CDR2 is SMNVEV in the germline V gene (reference sequence). The CDR3 loop is CASSFLTGAGADTQYF. DNA for the CDR3: TGTGCCAGCAGTTTCCTTACGGGAGCGGGGGCAGATACGCAGTATTTT.

The genes are TRBV10-3 and TRBJ2-7; TRBD2 might be the D (6 bases). The CDR3 has 22 residues. V lost 9 bases to trimming and J lost 2 bases, with 41 bases between them. Germline lookup yields CDR1 ENHRY and CDR2 SYGVKD. CDR3: CAILVVRAPGGPISHRAYEQYF. CDR3 sequence (DNA): TGTGCCATACTCGTGGTGCGGGCACCTGGAGGGCCTATTTCGCATCGTGCCTACGAGCAGTACTTC.

This clone has just a few counts. CDR3 sequence: CASSRDNYGYTF. CDR3 nucleotide sequence: TGTGCCAGCAGCAGGGACAACTATGGCTACACCTTC. V gene TRBV21-1 combines with J gene TRBJ1-2. TRBV21-1 is recorded as a pseudogene. The CDR3 contains 12 residues.

The CDR3, as DNA: TGCGCCAGCAGCATGGACAGGGGGTTGCCCTACGAGCAGTACTTC. Translating it yields CASSMDRGLPYEQYF. The chain has TRBV5-1 and TRBJ2-7, with TRBD1 matching 10 bases. Trimming at V came to 4 bases and at J to 2 bases, leaving 6 bases not matched to a gene. The CDR3 totals 15 residues. CDR1 SGHRS and CDR2 YFSETQ come from the germline V gene.

The chain has TRBV4-2 and TRBJ2-7; D not resolved. Trimming took 1 base from V and 1 from J, leaving 8 bases between them. Per germline, CDR1 LGHNA and CDR2 YNFKEQ. CDR3 size: 14 residues. CDR3 sequence: CASSQASVSYEQYF. CDR3 DNA: TGTGCCAGCAGCCAAGCTTCAGTGTCCTACGAGCAGTACTTC.

The V call is TRBV30, the J call TRBJ1-1; D might be TRBD1 (5 bases). Per germline, CDR1 GTSNPN and CDR2 SVGIG (reference sequence). The V end was cut by 1 base, the J end by 4 bases, with 13 bases between. This CDR3 region has 14 residues. The CDR3 loop is CAWSGGGIATEAFF. CDR3 DNA: TGTGCCTGGAGTGGGGGGGGGATCGCCACTGAAGCTTTCTTT. The complete variable domain, with remaining parts taken from reference TRBV30 and TRBJ1-1, reads SQTIHQWPATLVQPVGSPLSLECTVEGTSNPNLYWYRQAAGRGLQLLFYSVGIGQISSEVPQNLSASRPQDRQFILSSKKLLLSDSGFYLCAWSGGGIATEAFFGQGTRLTVV.

This chain links TRBV29-1 with TRBJ2-3; 8 bases map to TRBD2. Germline trimming cut 7 bases from V and 3 bases from J; bases unmatched to any gene: 9. CDR3 length: 14 amino acids. Germline V gene data show CDR1 as SQVTM and CDR2 as ANQGSEA. This CDR3 is CSGTGGASTDTQYF. CDR3 bases: TGCAGCGGGACGGGGGGGGCGAGTACAGATACGCAGTATTTT.

The V call is TRBV6-5, the J call TRBJ2-2; TRBD2 aligns across 7 bases. Trimming at V came to 6 bases and at J to 6 bases, leaving 4 bases not matched to a gene. Germline assignment: CDR1 MNHEY and CDR2 SVGAGI. The length of the CDR3 is 13 residues. The CDR3 DNA reads TGTGCCAGCAGACCCGGGGGGTCCGGGGAGCTGTTTTTT. Its translation is CASRPGGSGELFF.